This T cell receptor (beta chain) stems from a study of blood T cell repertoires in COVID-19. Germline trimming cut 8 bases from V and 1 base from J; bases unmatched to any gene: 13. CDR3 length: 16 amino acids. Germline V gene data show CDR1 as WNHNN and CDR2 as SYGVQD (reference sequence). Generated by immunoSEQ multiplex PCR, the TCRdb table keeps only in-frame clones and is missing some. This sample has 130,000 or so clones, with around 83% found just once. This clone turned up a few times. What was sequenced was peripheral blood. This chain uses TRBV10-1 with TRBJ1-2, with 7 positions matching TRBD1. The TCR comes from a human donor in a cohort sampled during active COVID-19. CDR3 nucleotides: TGCGCCAGCTCCCTAAGGGCAGGGGGAAATAACTATGGCTACACCTTC. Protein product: CASSLRAGGNNYGYTF.